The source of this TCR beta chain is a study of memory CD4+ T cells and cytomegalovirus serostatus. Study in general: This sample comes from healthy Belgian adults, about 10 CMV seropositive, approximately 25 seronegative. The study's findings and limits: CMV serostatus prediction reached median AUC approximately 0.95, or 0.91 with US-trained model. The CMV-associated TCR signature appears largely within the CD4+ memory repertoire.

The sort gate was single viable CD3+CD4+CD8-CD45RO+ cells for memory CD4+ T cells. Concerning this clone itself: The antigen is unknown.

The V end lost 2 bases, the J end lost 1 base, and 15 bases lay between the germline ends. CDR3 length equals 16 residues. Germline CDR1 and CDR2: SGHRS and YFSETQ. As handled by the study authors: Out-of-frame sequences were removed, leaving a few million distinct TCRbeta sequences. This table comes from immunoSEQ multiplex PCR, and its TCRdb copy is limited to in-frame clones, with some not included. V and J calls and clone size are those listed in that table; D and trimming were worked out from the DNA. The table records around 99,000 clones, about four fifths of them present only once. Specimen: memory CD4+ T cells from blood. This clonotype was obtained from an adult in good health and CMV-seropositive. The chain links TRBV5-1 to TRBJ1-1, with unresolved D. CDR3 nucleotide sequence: TGCGCCAGCAGCTTATCGGGATACCTGAAGAACACTGAAGCTTTCTTT. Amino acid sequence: CASSLSGYLKNTEAFF.